Listed here are 5 T cell receptor beta chains from one sample, sequenced in a study of blood T cell repertoires in COVID-19. TCRdb's table, derived via immunoSEQ multiplex PCR, lists solely in-frame clones and lacks some. The profile shows some 320,000 clones, under 95% of them singletons. What was sequenced was PBMCs or T cells enriched from blood (not recorded which). The receptors shown here come from a man between 60 and 75 years old who had recovered from COVID-19.

This clone has just one count. V gene TRBV28 combines with J gene TRBJ1-3; no definite D call. The CDR3 length is 14 residues. The germline CDR1 and CDR2 sequences are MDHEN and SYDVKM. V was cut by 3 bases and J by 0 bases, with 6 bases left in between. CDR3 region: CASSFIGSGNTIYF. The CDR3 region has the DNA TGTGCCAGCAGTTTCATCGGCTCTGGAAACACCATATATTTT. Full variable domain (rest looked up from reference TRBV28 and TRBJ1-3): DVKVTQSSRYLVKRTGEKVFLECVQDMDHENMFWYRQDPGLGLRLIYFSYDVKMKEKGDIPEGYSVSREKKERFSLILESASTNQTSMYLCASSFIGSGNTIYFGEGSWLTVV.

This clone was picked up one time. The chain's CDR3 is CASNELGPNYGYTF. In DNA form, the CDR3 reads TGTGCCAGCAACGAACTAGGGCCTAACTATGGCTACACCTTC. The rearrangement uses TRBV7-8 and TRBJ1-2; no definite D call. This CDR3 spans 14 amino acids. The germline gives CDR1 SGHVS, CDR2 FQNEAQ. Trimming removed 7 bases from V and 0 bases from J, with 12 bases in between.

The chain carries TRBV7-2 and TRBJ2-7; 7 nucleotides line up with TRBD2. The germline V gene has CDR1 SGHTA and CDR2 FQGNSA. V shed 1 base and J 2 bases; nucleotides not matched to a gene: 5. This CDR3 is built from 15 residues. CDR3 bases: TGTGCCAGCAGCTTAGTCAGCGGGGAGACCTACGAGCAGTACTTC. Translating it yields CASSLVSGETYEQYF. Filled out from reference TRBV7-2 and TRBJ2-7, the complete variable domain reads GAGVSQSPSNKVTEKGKDVELRCDPISGHTALYWYRQSLGQGLEFLIYFQGNSAPDKSGLPSDRFSAERTGGSVSTLTIQRTQQEDSAVYLCASSLVSGETYEQYFGPGTRLTVT.

V usage is TRBV19 and J usage is TRBJ2-7; TRBD1 matches 7 bases. This CDR3 has 16 residues. From germline, CDR1 is LNHDA and CDR2 SQIVND (reference sequence). V shed 3 bases, J shed 2 bases, and the junction held 10 bases outside the gene matches. CDR3 DNA: TGTGCCAGTAGTATTCTCTCCGTCCAGGGGGCCTACGAGCAGTACTTC. Translated: CASSILSVQGAYEQYF.

This chain links TRBV4-1 with TRBJ1-4, with D unresolved. Trimming cost V 1 base and J 7 bases, with 13 bases left between them. Per the germline V gene, CDR1 is MGHRA and CDR2 is YSYEKL. The CDR3 is 15 amino acids. Written as DNA, the CDR3 is TGCGCCAGCAGCCAAGGATCAGGCACAACTGAAAAACTGTTTTTT. Translating gives CASSQGSGTTEKLFF.